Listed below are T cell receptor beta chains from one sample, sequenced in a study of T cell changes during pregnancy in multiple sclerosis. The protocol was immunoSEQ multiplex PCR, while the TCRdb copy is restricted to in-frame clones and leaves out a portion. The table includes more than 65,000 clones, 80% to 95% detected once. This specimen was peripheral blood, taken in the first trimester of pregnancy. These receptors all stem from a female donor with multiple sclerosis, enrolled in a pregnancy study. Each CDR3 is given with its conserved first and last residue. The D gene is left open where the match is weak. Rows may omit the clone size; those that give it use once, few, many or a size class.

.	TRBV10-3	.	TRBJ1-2	CAISGHTYGYTF	TGTGCCATCAGTGGACACACCTATGGCTACACCTTC
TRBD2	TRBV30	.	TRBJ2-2	CAWSSRLADTGELFF	TGTGCCTGGAGTTCACGACTAGCTGACACCGGGGAGCTGTTTTTT
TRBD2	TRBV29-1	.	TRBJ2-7	CSGSGGLSYEQYF	TGCAGCGGGAGCGGGGGGCTCTCCTACGAGCAGTACTTC
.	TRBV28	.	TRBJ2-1	CASSLWVGGASSYNEQFF	TGTGCCAGCAGTTTATGGGTTGGCGGAGCGAGCTCCTACAATGAGCAGTTCTTC
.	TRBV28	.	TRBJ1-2	CASSLSPGYSGGYTF	TGTGCCAGCAGTTTATCTCCAGGGTACTCTGGTGGCTACACCTTC
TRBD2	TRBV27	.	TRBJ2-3	CATGLAGGSTDTQYF	TGTGCCACGGGACTAGCGGGGGGTAGCACAGATACGCAGTATTTT
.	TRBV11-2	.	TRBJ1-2	CASSQLEKRGYTF	TGTGCCAGCAGCCAACTGGAAAAGAGGGGCTACACCTTC
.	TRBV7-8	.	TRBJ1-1	CASSLGSGNTEAFF	TGTGCCAGCAGCTTAGGATCAGGGAACACTGAAGCTTTCTTT
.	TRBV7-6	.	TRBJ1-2	CASSPGQGHSYTF	TGTGCCAGCAGCCCCGGGCAGGGGCATAGCTACACCTTC
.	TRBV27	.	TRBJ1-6	CASSPAGGNSPLHF	TGTGCCAGCAGTCCCGCGGGGGGGAATTCACCCCTCCACTTT
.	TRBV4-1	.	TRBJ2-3	CASSLQGTDTQYF	TGCGCCAGCAGCTTACAGGGCACAGATACGCAGTATTTT
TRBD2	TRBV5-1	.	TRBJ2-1	CASSPSGGSYNEQFF	TGCGCCAGCAGTCCGAGCGGGGGCTCCTACAATGAGCAGTTCTTC
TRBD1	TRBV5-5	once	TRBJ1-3	CASSLNSAGGGGNTIYF	TGTGCCAGCAGCTTGAATTCGGCAGGGGGCGGAGGAAACACCATATATTTT
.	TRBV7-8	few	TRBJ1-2	CASSLKGGIVGVTGYTF	TGTGCCAGCAGCTTAAAGGGCGGGATAGTAGGGGTCACCGGCTACACCTTC
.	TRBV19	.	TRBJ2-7	CASSMGDKRVYEQYF	TGTGCCAGTAGTATGGGGGACAAGAGGGTCTACGAGCAGTACTTC
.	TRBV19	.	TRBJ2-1	CASYSRGEQFF	TGTGCCAGTTACTCAAGGGGGGAGCAGTTCTTC
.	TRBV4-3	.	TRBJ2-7	CASSQDIGGYEQYF	TGCGCCAGCAGCCAAGATATCGGCGGCTACGAGCAGTACTTC
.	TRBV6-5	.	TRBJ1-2	CASSSLEQGGFYGYTF	TGTGCCAGCAGTTCTTTGGAACAGGGTGGATTCTATGGCTACACCTTC
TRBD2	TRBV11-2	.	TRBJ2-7	CASSLDGTSYEQYF	TGTGCCAGCAGCTTAGATGGGACTAGCTACGAGCAGTACTTC
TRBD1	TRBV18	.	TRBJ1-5	CASSPGTGGRQPQHF	TGTGCCAGCTCACCAGGGACAGGGGGCAGGCAGCCCCAGCATTTT
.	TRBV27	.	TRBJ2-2	CASRGVAGELFF	TGTGCCAGCAGAGGGGTGGCCGGGGAGCTGTTTTTT
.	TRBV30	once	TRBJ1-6	CAWRPPGLHNSPLHF	TGTGCCTGGAGACCCCCGGGACTTCATAATTCACCCCTCCACTTT
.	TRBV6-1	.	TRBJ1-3	CASSEGSGLGGNTIYF	TGTGCCAGCAGTGAAGGATCAGGGCTTGGTGGAAACACCATATATTTT
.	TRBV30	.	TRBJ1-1	CAWVIRRGTEAFF	TGTGCCTGGGTTATCAGGCGGGGAACTGAAGCTTTCTTT
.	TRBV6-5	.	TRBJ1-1	CASREQSVNTEAFF	TGTGCCAGCAGGGAACAGTCGGTGAACACTGAAGCTTTCTTT
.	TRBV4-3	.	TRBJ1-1	CASSQDHGRENEAFF	TGCGCCAGCAGCCAAGATCATGGCAGGGAAAATGAAGCTTTCTTT
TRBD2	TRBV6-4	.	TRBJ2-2	CASRLAENTGELFF	TGTGCCAGCAGACTAGCGGAGAACACCGGGGAGCTGTTTTTT
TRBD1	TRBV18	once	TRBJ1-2	CASSLTGDSKNLYGYTF	TGTGCCAGCTCACTCACCGGGGACAGTAAAAATCTCTATGGCTACACCTTC
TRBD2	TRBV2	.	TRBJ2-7	CASSDGRAFYEQYF	TGTGCCAGCAGCGACGGGAGGGCTTTCTACGAGCAGTACTTC
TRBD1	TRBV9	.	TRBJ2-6	CASSRLDRSAGANVLTF	TGTGCCAGCAGTCGACTGGACAGGTCGGCTGGGGCCAACGTCCTGACTTTC
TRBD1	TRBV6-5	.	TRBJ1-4	CASSYTGAGGEKLFF	TGTGCCAGCAGTTACACGGGAGCAGGGGGCGAAAAACTGTTTTTT
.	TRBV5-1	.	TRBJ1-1	CASSLTVVNTEAFF	TGCGCCAGCAGCTTGACAGTTGTAAACACTGAAGCTTTCTTT
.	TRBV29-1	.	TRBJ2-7	CSASKAWEQYF	TGCAGCGCCTCGAAAGCTTGGGAGCAGTACTTC
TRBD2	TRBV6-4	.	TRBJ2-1	CASRTPGGRLNEQFF	TGTGCCAGCAGGACCCCGGGGGGGCGTTTGAATGAGCAGTTCTTC
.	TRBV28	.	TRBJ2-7	CASDSGTYEQYF	TGTGCCAGCGATAGTGGTACGTACGAGCAGTACTTC
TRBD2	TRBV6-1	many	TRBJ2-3	CASSGLAGGPDTQYF	TGTGCCAGCAGTGGACTAGCGGGGGGGCCAGATACGCAGTATTTT
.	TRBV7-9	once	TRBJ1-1	CASSLGDRTNTEAFF	TGTGCCAGCAGCTTAGGTGACAGGACGAACACTGAAGCTTTCTTT
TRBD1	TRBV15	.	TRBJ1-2	CATSAQGALGYTF	TGTGCCACCAGCGCACAGGGGGCTCTTGGCTACACCTTC
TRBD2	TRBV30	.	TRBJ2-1	CAWSTRLAGDNEQFF	TGTGCCTGGAGTACACGACTAGCGGGGGACAATGAGCAGTTCTTC
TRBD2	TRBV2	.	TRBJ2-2	CASSEPYSGRANTGELFF	TGTGCCAGCAGTGAACCCTATAGCGGGAGGGCGAACACCGGGGAGCTGTTTTTT
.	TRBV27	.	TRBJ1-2	CAAGGQYGYTF	TGTGCCGCGGGGGGCCAATATGGCTACACCTTC
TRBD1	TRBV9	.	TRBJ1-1	CASSGQGARTEAFF	TGTGCCAGCAGCGGACAGGGGGCCCGCACTGAAGCTTTCTTT
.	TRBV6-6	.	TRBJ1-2	CASSYSGGAGNGYTF	TGTGCCAGCAGTTACTCGGGGGGGGCGGGCAATGGCTACACCTTC
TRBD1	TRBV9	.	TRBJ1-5	CASSTGQGNQPQHF	TGTGCCAGCAGCACGGGACAGGGAAATCAGCCCCAGCATTTT
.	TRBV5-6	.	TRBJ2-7	CASSSLTDLYEQYF	TGTGCCAGCAGCTCCCTCACAGACCTATACGAGCAGTACTTC
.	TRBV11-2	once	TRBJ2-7	CASSSPPGQPTYEQYF	TGTGCCAGCAGCTCACCCCCGGGACAACCTACCTACGAGCAGTACTTC
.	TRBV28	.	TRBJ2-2	CASSYLTGELFF	TGTGCCAGCAGTTACCTAACCGGGGAGCTGTTTTTT
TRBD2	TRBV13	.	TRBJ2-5	CASSLVSGGAQETQYF	TGTGCCAGCAGCTTAGTTAGCGGGGGGGCTCAAGAGACCCAGTACTTC
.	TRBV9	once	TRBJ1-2	CASSERGGPYTF	TGTGCCAGCAGCGAGAGGGGGGGTCCCTACACCTTC
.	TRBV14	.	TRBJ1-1	CASSQGLEAFF	TGTGCCAGCAGCCAAGGACTTGAAGCTTTCTTT
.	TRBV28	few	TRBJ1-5	CASSPFNQPQHF	TGTGCCAGCAGTCCGTTCAATCAGCCCCAGCATTTT
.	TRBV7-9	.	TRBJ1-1	CASSLAGGYTEAFF	TGTGCCAGCAGCTTAGCTGGAGGGTACACTGAAGCTTTCTTT
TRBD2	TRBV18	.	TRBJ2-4	CASSPLGLAGVSAKNIQYF	TGTGCCAGCTCACCCCTGGGACTAGCGGGAGTCAGTGCCAAAAACATTCAGTACTTC
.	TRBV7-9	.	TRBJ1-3	CASSPLGARDSLAGNTIYF	TGTGCCAGCAGCCCCTTAGGGGCCCGGGACTCACTAGCTGGAAACACCATATATTTT
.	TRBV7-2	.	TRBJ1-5	CASSLGGRSGGNQPQHF	TGTGCCAGCAGCTTAGGAGGCAGAAGTGGAGGCAATCAGCCCCAGCATTTT
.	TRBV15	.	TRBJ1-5	CATSRDPSAEDNQPQHF	TGTGCCACCAGCAGAGATCCTTCGGCTGAGGACAATCAGCCCCAGCATTTT
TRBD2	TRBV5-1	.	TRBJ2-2	CASSSRALAGGGTGELFF	TGCGCCAGCAGCTCGCGCGCCCTAGCGGGAGGAGGAACCGGGGAGCTGTTTTTT